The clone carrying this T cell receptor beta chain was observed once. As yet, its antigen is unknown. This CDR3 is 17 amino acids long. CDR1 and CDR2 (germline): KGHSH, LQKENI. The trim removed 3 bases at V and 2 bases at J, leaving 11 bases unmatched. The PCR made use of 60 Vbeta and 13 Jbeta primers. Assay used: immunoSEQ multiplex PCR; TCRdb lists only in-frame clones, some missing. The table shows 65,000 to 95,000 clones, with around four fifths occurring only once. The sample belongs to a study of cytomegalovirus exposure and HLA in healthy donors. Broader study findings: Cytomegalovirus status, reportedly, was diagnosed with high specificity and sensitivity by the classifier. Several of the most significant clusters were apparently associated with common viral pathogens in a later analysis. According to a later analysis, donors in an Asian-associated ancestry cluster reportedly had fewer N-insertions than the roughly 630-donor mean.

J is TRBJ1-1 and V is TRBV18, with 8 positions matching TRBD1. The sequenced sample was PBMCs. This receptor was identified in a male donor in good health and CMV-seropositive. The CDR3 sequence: CASSPIPFRGPNTEAFF. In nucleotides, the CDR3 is TGTGCCAGCTCACCCATCCCCTTCAGGGGGCCAAACACTGAAGCTTTCTTT.